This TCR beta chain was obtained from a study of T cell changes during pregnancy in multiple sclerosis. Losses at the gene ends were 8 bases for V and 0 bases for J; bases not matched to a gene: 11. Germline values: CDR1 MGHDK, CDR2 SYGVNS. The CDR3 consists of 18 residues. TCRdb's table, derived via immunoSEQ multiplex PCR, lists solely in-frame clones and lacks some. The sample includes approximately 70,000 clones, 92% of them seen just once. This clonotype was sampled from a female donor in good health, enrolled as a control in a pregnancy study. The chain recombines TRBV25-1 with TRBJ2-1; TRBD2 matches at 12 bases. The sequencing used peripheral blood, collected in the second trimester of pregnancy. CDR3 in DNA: TGTGCCAGCGAAGGGGGACTAGCGGGTTTTAGCTCCTACAATGAGCAGTTCTTC. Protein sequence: CASEGGLAGFSSYNEQFF.